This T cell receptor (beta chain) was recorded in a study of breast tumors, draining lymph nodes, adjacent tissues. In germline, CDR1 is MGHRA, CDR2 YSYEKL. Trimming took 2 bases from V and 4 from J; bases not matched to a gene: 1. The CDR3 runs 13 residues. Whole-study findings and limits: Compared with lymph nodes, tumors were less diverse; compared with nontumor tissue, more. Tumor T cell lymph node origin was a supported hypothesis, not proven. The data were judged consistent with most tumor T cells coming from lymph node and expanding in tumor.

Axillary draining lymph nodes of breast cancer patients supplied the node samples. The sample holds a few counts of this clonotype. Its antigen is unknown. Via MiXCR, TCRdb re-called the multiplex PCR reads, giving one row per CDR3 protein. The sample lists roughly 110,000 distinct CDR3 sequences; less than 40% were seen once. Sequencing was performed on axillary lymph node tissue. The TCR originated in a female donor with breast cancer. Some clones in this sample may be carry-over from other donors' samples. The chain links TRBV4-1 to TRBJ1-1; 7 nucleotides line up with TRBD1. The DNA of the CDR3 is TGCGCCAGCAGCCAATCAGGGGGCACTGAAGCTTTCTTT. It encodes CASSQSGGTEAFF.